Listed here are 11 T cell receptor beta chains from one sample, sequenced in a study of blood T cell repertoires in COVID-19 (dated by TCRdb to the early 2020s). The library was prepared using the immunoSEQ multiplex PCR assay. Imported from immuneACCESS, the table was reduced by TCRdb to in-frame sequences with V and J called. These copies leave out some clones; in studies compared against another copy, an unresolved V gene accounts for under half, and the cause of the remainder is not known. Within this sample are 75,000 to 90,000 clones, with around four fifths of them counted one time only. The ten largest make up just over 35% of the sample. The sequencing input was peripheral blood. The receptors were sampled from a man in his fifties or sixties with COVID-19, enrolled during active disease.

The chain carries TRBV9 and TRBJ1-3; 10 nucleotides align to TRBD1. J was trimmed by 4 bases and V by 4 bases; bases with no gene match: 17. The CDR3 runs to 19 residues. Germline CDR1 reads SGDLS; CDR2 reads YYNGEE. This CDR3 is CASSPSEYGRDRGGNTIYF. The CDR3 bases are TGTGCCAGCAGCCCCTCCGAATACGGGAGGGACAGGGGAGGAAACACCATATATTTT.

The chain recombines TRBV3-1 (or the pseudogene TRBV3-2) with TRBJ2-7; D is unclear. Germline V gene sequence: CDR1 LGHDT, CDR2 YNNKEL (reference sequence). V lost 4 bases, J lost 6 bases, and 16 bases lay in between. This CDR3 spans 14 amino acids. CDR3 amino acids: CASSRSSLPGEQYF. For the CDR3, the DNA is TGTGCCAGCAGCCGCTCCTCCCTCCCGGGCGAGCAGTACTTC.

The gene calls are TRBV2 and TRBJ2-1, with 7 bases identical to TRBD2. J was trimmed by 4 bases and V by 5 bases; bases with no gene match: 8. CDR1 SNHLY and CDR2 FYNNEI come from the germline V gene. This CDR3 is built from 15 residues. CDR3 nucleotide sequence: TGTGCCAGCAGTTCGGTTAGCGGGCAATACAATGAGCAGTTCTTC. Encoded protein: CASSSVSGQYNEQFF.

The CDR3 DNA reads as TGTGCCAGCAGCGTGCGCGGGAGTAGTTCCGAGCAGTTCTTC. Its protein is CASSVRGSSSEQFF. This rearrangement joins TRBV9 to TRBJ2-1; 7 bases match TRBD2. V was pared by 2 bases and J by 10 bases, with 9 bases of the junction left unmatched. The CDR3 is 14 amino acids. CDR1 SGDLS and CDR2 YYNGEE come from the germline V gene.

This clone has just one count. This chain links TRBV5-4 with TRBJ2-6; 7 bases align to TRBD1. There are 18 residues in the CDR3. Trimming took 4 bases from V and 2 from J; bases not matched to a gene: 12. Germline CDR1 SGHNT, CDR2 YYREEE (reference sequence). The CDR3 nucleotides read TGTGCCAGCAGCCCCGAAGGGGGACAGAGAGCTGGGGCCAACGTCCTGACTTTC. Translated: CASSPEGGQRAGANVLTF.

This chain links TRBV6-5 with TRBJ2-7; D may be TRBD2 (7 bases). The CDR3 has 15 residues. V lost 2 bases to trimming and J lost 7 bases, with 18 bases between them. Germline lookup yields CDR1 MNHEY and CDR2 SVGAGI. The CDR3 reads CASSYRGAAQREQYF. CDR3 coding DNA: TGTGCCAGCAGTTACCGGGGGGCGGCGCAGAGGGAGCAGTACTTC.

CDR3 region: CASSLALTSGGAYEQYF. In nucleotides, the CDR3 is TGTGCCAGCAGCTTAGCGCTAACTAGCGGGGGGGCCTACGAGCAGTACTTC. This chain uses TRBV7-8 with TRBJ2-7; 13 bases are a match to TRBD2. CDR1 SGHVS and CDR2 FQNEAQ come from the germline V gene. With V trimmed by 0 bases and J by 2 bases, 4 bases remained unmatched. The CDR3 consists of 17 residues.

This chain joins TRBV4-1 and TRBJ1-6; no clear D. The germline gives CDR1 MGHRA, CDR2 YSYEKL. The CDR3 is 15 residues long. Trimming left V 3 bases short and J 4 bases short, with 10 bases between. The CDR3 DNA sequence: TGCGCCAGCAGCCAGGTGACATCTTATAATTCACCCCTCCACTTT. Amino acid sequence: CASSQVTSYNSPLHF.

The chain joins TRBV7-3 to TRBJ2-1; 7 positions agree with TRBD2. CDR3 size: 16 residues. Germline CDR1 reads SGHTA; CDR2 reads FQGTGA. Unmatched junction bases numbered 3, after V lost 1 base and J lost 0 bases. The DNA for the CDR3 is TGTGCCAGCAGCTTAATAGGCGGGAGCTCCTACAATGAGCAGTTCTTC. This gives the protein CASSLIGGSSYNEQFF. The full variable domain, completed using reference TRBV7-3 and TRBJ2-1, is GAGVSQTPSNKVTEKGKYVELRCDPISGHTALYWYRQSLGQGPEFLIYFQGTGAADDSGLPNDRFFAVRPEGSVSTLKIQRTERGDSAVYLCASSLIGGSSYNEQFFGPGTRLTVL.

The chain links TRBV2 to TRBJ2-1; 12 bases match TRBD2. Looked up from germline, CDR1 is SNHLY and CDR2 is FYNNEI. The V segment lost 5 bases and the J segment 6 bases; nucleotides outside the gene matches: 5. This CDR3 region has 15 residues. This CDR3 is CASSKTSGSINEQFF. The CDR3 bases are TGTGCCAGCAGTAAGACTAGCGGGAGTATCAATGAGCAGTTCTTC.

This clone has only one observation. The chain joins TRBV2 to TRBJ2-3; the match to TRBD2 covers 10 bases. The CDR3 is 14 residues long. CDR1 and CDR2 from the germline V gene are SNHLY and FYNNEI. Germline trimming cut 7 bases from V and 14 bases from J; bases unmatched to any gene: 15. The CDR3 region has the DNA TGTGCCAGCACCCAGTCCGAGGGGGCTAGCGGGAGGTATTTT. Protein: CASTQSEGASGRYF. Using reference TRBV2 and TRBJ2-3 for the parts outside the CDR3, the full variable domain is EPEVTQTPSHQVTQMGQEVILRCVPISNHLYFYWYRQILGQKVEFLVSFYNNEISEKSEIFDDQFSVERPDGSNFTLKIRSTKLEDSAMYFCASTQSEGASGRYFGPGTRLTVL.